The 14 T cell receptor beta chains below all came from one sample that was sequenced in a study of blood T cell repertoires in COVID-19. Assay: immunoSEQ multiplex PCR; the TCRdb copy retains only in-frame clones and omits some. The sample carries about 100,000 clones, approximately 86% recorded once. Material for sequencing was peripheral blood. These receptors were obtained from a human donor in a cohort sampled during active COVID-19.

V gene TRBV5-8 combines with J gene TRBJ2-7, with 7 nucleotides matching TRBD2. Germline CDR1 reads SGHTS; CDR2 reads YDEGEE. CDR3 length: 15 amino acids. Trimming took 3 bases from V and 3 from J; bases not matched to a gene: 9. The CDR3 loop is CASSWLTSRIYEQYF. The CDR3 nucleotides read TGTGCCAGCAGCTGGTTGACTAGCAGAATCTACGAGCAGTACTTC.

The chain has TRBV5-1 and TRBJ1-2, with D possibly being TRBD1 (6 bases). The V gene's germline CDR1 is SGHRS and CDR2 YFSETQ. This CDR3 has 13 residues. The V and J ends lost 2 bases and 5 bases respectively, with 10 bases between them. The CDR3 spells CASSLGQPYGYTF. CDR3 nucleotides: TGCGCCAGCAGCTTAGGACAGCCTTATGGCTACACCTTC.

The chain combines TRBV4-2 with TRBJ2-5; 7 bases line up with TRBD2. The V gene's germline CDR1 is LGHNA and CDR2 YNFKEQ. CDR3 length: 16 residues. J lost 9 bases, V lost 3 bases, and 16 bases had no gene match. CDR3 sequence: CASSHRRGGVPSPQYF. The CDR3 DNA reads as TGTGCCAGCAGCCATCGGAGGGGAGGGGTCCCGAGCCCCCAGTACTTC.

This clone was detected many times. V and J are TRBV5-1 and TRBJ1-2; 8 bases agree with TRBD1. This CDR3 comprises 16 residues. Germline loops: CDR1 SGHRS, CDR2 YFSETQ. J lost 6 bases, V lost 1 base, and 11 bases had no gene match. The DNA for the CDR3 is TGCGCCAGCAGCTTGAGGGGATCCGGGACAGGAAATGGCTACACCTTC. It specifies CASSLRGSGTGNGYTF.

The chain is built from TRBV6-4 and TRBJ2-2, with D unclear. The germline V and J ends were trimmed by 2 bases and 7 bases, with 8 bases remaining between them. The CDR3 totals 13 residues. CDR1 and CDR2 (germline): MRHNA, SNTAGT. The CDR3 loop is CASSDESLGELFF. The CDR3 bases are TGTGCCAGCAGTGACGAAAGCCTCGGGGAGCTGTTTTTT.

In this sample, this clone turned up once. Written as DNA, the CDR3 is TGTGCCACCTTATCTATCGGTGGTACGCAGTATTTT. Amino acids: CATLSIGGTQYF. The V call is TRBV19, the J call TRBJ2-3; no firm D call. V lost 10 bases to trimming and J lost 8 bases, with 16 bases between them. Germline CDR1 reads LNHDA; CDR2 reads SQIVND (reference sequence). The length of the CDR3 is 12 residues.

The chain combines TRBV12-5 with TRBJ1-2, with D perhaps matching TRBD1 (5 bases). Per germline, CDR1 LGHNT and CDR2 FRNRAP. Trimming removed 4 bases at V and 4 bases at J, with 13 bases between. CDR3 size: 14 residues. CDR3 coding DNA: TGTGCTAGTGGTTCCGCGGGGGAAGGCTATGGCTACACCTTC. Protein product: CASGSAGEGYGYTF.

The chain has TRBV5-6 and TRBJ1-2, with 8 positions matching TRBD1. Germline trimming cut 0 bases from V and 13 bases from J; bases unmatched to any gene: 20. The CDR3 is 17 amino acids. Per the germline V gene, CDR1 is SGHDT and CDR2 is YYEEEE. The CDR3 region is CASSLGFPSTGTGTLTF. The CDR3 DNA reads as TGTGCCAGCAGCTTGGGATTCCCCTCTACCGGGACAGGCACCCTCACCTTC.

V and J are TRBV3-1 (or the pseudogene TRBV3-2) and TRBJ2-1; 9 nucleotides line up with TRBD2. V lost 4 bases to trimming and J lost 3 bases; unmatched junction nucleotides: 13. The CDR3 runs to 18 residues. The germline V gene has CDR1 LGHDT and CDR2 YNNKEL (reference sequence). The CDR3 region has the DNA TGTGCCAGCAGCCCTAGGCGCGGGAGGGCAATTCACTACAATGAGCAGTTCTTC. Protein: CASSPRRGRAIHYNEQFF.

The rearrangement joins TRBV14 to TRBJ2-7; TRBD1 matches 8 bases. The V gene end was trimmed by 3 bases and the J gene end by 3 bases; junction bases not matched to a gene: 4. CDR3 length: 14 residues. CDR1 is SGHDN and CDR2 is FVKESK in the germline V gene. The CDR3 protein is CASSQGGQGYEQYF. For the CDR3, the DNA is TGTGCCAGCAGCCAGGGTGGACAGGGCTACGAGCAGTACTTC. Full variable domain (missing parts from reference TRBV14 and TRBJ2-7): EAGVTQFPSHSVIEKGQTVTLRCDPISGHDNLYWYRRVMGKEIKFLLHFVKESKQDESGMPNNRFLAERTGGTYSTLKVQPAELEDSGVYFCASSQGGQGYEQYFGPGTRLTVT.

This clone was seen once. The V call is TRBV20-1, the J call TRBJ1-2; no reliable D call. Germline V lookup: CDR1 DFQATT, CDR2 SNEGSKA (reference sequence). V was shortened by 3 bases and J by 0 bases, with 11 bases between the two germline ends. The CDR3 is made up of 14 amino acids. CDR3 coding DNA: TGCAGTGCTAGTGCACGAGGGACTAACTATGGCTACACCTTC. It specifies CSASARGTNYGYTF.

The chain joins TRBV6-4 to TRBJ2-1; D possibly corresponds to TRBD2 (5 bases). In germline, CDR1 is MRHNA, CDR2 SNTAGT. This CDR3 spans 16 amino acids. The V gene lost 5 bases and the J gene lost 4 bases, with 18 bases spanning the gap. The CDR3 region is CASSKKVRGSYNEQFF. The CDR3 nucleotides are TGTGCCAGCAGTAAGAAAGTCAGAGGGAGTTACAATGAGCAGTTCTTC.

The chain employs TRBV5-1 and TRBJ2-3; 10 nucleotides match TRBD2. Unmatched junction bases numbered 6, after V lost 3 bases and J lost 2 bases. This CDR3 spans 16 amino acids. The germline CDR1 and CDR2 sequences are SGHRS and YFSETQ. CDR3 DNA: TGCGCCAGCAGCTACTCAGGACTAGCGGCCACAGATACGCAGTATTTT. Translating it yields CASSYSGLAATDTQYF.

DNA of the CDR3: TGTGCCTGGAGCACAGCTTTCAATCAGCCCCAGCATTTT. As protein: CAWSTAFNQPQHF. This chain links TRBV30 with TRBJ1-5; no firm D call. The germline V and J ends were trimmed by 3 bases and 3 bases, with 9 bases remaining between them. Germline assignment: CDR1 GTSNPN and CDR2 SVGIG (reference sequence). The CDR3 is made up of 13 amino acids.